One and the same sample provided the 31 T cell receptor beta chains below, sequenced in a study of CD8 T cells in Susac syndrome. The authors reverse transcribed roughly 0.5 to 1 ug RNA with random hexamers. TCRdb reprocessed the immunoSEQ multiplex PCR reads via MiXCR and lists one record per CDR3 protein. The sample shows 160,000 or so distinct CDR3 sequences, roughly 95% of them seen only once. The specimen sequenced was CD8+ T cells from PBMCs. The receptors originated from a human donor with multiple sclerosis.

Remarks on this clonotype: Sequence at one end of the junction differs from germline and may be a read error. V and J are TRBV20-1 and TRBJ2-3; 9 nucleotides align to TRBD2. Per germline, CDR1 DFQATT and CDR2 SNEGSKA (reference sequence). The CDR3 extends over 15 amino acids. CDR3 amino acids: CRARGASGTGDTQYF. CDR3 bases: TGCAGAGCTAGAGGGGCTAGCGGGACGGGGGATACGCAGTATTTT.

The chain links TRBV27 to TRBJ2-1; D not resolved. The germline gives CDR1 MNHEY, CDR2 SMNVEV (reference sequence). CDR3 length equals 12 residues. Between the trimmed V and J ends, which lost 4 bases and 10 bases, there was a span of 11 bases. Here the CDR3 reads CASSYSSGEQFF. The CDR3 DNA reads TGTGCCAGCAGTTATAGTAGTGGGGAGCAGTTCTTC.

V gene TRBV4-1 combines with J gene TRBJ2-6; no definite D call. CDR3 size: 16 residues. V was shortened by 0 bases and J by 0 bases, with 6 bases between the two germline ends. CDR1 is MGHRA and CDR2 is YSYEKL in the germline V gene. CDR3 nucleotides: TGCGCCAGCAGCCAAGACTACAACTCTGGGGCCAACGTCCTGACTTTC. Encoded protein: CASSQDYNSGANVLTF.

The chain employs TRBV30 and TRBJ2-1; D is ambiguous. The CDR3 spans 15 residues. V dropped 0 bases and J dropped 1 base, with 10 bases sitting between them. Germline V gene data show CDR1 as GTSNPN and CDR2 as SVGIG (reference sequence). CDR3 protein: CAWSVRARSYNEQFF. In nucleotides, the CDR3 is TGTGCCTGGAGTGTTAGAGCGAGGTCCTACAATGAGCAGTTCTTC.

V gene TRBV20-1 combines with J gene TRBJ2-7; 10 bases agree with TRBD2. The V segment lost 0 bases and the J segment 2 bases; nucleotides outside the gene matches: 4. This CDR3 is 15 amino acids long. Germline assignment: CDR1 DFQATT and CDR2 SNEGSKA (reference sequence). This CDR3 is CSAREFSGGAYEQYF. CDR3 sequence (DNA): TGCAGTGCTAGAGAATTCAGCGGGGGGGCCTACGAGCAGTACTTC.

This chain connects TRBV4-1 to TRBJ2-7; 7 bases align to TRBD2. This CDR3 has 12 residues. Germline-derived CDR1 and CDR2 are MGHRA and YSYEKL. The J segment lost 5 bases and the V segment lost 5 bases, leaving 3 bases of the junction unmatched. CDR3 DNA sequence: TGCGCCAGCAGCGGCGGGAGCGACGAGCAGTACTTC. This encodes CASSGGSDEQYF.

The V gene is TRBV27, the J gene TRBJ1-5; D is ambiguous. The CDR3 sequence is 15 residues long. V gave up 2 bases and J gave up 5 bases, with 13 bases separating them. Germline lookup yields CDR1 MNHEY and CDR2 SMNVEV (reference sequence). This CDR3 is CASSLGMGRYQPQHF. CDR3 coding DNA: TGTGCCAGCAGTTTAGGCATGGGGAGATATCAGCCCCAGCATTTT.

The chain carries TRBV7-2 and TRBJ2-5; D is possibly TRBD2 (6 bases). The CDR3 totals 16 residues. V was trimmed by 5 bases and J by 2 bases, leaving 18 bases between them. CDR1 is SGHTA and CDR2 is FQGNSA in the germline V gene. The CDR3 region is CASSRRDSVLQETQYF. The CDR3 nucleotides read TGTGCCAGCAGCAGGCGGGACTCCGTCCTACAAGAGACCCAGTACTTC.

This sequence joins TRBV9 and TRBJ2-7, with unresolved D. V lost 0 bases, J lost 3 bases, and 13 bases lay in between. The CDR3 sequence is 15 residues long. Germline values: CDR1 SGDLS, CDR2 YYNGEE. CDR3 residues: CASSVVPSSGYEQYF. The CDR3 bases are TGTGCCAGCAGCGTAGTTCCCAGCTCTGGCTACGAGCAGTACTTC.

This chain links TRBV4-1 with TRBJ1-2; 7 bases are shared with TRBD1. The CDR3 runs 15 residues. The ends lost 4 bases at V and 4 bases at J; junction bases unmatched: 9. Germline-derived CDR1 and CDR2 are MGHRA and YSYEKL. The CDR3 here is CASSLGGQWRYGYTF. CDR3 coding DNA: TGCGCCAGCAGCCTGGGGGGACAGTGGCGCTATGGCTACACCTTC.

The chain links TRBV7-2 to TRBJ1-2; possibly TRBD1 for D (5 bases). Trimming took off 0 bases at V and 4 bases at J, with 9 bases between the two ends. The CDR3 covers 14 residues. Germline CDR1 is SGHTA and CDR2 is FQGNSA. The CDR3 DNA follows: TGTGCCAGCAGCTTAGCGGGGACTTTCTATGGCTACACCTTC. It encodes CASSLAGTFYGYTF.

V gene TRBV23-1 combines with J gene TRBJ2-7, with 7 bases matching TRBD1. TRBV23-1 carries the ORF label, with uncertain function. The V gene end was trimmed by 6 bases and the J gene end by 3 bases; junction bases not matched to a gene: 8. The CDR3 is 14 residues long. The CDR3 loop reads CASRPTGINYEQYF. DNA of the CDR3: TGCGCCAGCAGACCGACAGGGATCAACTACGAGCAGTACTTC.

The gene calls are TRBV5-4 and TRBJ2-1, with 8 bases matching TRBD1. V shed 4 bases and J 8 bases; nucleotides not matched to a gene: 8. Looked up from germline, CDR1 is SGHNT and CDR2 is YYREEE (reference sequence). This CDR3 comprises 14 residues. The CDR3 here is CASSQGQGVYEQFF. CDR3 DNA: TGTGCCAGCAGCCAAGGACAGGGTGTCTATGAGCAGTTCTTC.

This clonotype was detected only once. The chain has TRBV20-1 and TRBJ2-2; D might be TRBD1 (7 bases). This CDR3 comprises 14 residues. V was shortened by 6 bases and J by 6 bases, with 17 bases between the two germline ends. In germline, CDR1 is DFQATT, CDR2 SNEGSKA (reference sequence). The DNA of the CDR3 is TGCAGTGCAACACCAGACAGGGAGGCCGGGGAGCTGTTTTTT. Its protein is CSATPDREAGELFF.

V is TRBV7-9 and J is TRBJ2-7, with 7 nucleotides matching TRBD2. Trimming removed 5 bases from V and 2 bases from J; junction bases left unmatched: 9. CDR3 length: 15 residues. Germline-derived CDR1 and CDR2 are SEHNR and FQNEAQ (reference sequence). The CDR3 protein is CASSQTSVAAYEQYF. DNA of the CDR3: TGTGCCAGCAGCCAAACTAGCGTGGCAGCCTACGAGCAGTACTTC.

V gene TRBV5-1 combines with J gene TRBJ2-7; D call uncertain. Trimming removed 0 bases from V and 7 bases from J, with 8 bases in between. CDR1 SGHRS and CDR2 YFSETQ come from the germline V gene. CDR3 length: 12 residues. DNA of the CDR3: TGCGCCAGCAGCTTGGCCGGGTGGGAGCAGTACTTC. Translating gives CASSLAGWEQYF. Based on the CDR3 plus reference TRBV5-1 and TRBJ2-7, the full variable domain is KAGVTQTPRYLIKTRGQQVTLSCSPISGHRSVSWYQQTPGQGLQFLFEYFSETQRNKGNFPGRFSGRQFSNSRSEMNVSTLELGDSALYLCASSLAGWEQYFGPGTRLTVT.

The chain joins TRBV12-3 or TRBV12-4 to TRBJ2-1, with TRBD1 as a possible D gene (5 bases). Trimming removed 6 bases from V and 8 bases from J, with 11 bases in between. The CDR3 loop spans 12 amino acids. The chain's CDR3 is CASSPGLDEQFF. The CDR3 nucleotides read TGTGCCAGCAGCCCAGGGCTCGATGAGCAGTTCTTC.

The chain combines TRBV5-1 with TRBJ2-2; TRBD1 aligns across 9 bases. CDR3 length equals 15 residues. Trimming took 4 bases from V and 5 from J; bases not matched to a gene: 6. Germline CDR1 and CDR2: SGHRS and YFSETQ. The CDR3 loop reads CASSPGTGSTGELFF. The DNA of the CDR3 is TGCGCCAGCAGCCCGGGGACAGGGTCGACCGGGGAGCTGTTTTTT.

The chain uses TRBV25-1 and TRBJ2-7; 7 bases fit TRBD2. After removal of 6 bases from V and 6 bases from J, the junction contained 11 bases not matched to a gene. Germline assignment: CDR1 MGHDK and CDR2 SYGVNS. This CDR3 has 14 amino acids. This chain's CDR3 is CASRPGGLPSEQYF. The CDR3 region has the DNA TGTGCCAGCAGGCCGGGGGGTCTTCCCTCCGAGCAGTACTTC.

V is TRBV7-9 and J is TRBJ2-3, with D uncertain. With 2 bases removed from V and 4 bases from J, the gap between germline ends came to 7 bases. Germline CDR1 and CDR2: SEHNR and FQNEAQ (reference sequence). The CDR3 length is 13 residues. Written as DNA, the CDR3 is TGTGCCAGCAGCTTAACCCCGGCAGATACGCAGTATTTT. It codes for CASSLTPADTQYF.

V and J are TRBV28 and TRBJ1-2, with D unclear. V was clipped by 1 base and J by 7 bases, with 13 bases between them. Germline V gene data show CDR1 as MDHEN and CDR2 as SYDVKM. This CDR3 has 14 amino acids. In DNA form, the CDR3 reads TGTGCCAGCAGTTTATCTCCTCTGACTGGTGGCTACACCTTC. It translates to CASSLSPLTGGYTF.

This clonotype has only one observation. CDR3 DNA: TGTGCCAGTCGCCACCCGAAAGGGGCCAACCAAGAGACCCAGTACTTC. Translated, it gives CASRHPKGANQETQYF. This rearrangement joins TRBV12-3 or TRBV12-4 to TRBJ2-5; D perhaps matches TRBD1 (5 bases). The CDR3 loop spans 16 amino acids. V lost 9 bases, J lost 0 bases, and 20 bases lay in between.

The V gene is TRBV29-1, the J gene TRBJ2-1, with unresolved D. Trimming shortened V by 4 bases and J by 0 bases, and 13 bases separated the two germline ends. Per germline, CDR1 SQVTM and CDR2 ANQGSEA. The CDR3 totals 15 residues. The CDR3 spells CSVAGPESSYNEQFF. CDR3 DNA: TGCAGCGTTGCGGGCCCCGAGAGCTCCTACAATGAGCAGTTCTTC.

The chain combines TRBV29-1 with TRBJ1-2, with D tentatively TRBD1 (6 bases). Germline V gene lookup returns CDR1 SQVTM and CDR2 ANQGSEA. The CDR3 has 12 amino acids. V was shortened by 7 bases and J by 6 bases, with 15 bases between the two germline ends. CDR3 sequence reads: CSAPLQGDGYTF. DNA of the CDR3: TGCAGCGCCCCCCTACAGGGTGATGGCTACACCTTC. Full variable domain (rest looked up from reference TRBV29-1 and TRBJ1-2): SAVISQKPSRDICQRGTSLTIQCQVDSQVTMMFWYRQQPGQSLTLIATANQGSEATYESGFVIDKFPISRPNLTFSTLTVSNMSPEDSSIYLCSAPLQGDGYTFGSGTRLTVV.

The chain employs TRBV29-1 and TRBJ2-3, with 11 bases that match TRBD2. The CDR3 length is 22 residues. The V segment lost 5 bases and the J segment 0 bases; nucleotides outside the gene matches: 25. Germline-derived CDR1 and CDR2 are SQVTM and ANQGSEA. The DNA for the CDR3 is TGCAGCGTTACAAATGTTTGGCTAGCGGGAGGCGACCCCTATTCTAGCACAGATACGCAGTATTTT. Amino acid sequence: CSVTNVWLAGGDPYSSTDTQYF.

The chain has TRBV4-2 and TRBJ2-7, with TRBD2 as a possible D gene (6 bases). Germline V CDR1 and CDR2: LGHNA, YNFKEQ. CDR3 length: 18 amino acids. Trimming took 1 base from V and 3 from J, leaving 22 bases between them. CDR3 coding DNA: TGTGCCAGCAGCCAAGTTATATTAACGGGAGAGACCCACTACGAGCAGTACTTC. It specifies CASSQVILTGETHYEQYF.

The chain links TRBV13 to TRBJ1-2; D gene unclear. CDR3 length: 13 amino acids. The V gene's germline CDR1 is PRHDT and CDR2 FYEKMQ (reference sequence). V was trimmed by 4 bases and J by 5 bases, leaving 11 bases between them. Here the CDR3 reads CASSSSGRYGYTF. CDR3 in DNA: TGTGCCAGCAGCTCATCAGGTCGTTATGGCTACACCTTC.

Here the CDR3 DNA reads TGTGCCAGCGTCGGGGAGAACACCGGGGAGCTGTTTTTT. This codes for CASVGENTGELFF. This chain joins TRBV27 and TRBJ2-2; the D gene is possibly TRBD2 (5 bases). V was shortened by 8 bases and J by 1 base, with 8 bases between the two germline ends. The CDR3 is made up of 13 amino acids. Germline values: CDR1 MNHEY, CDR2 SMNVEV (reference sequence).

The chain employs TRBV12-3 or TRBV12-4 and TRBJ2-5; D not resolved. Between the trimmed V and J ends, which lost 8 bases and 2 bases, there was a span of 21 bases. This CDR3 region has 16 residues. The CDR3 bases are TGTGCCAGCTCAAATTTAGGGCAGCTGGAACAAGAGACCCAGTACTTC. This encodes CASSNLGQLEQETQYF.

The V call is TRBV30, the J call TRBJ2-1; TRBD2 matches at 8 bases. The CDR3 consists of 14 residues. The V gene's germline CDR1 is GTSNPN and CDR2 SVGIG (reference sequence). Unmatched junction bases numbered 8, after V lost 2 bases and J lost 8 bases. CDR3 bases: TGTGCCTGGAGTTCGCTAGCGGGCACAGATGAGCAGTTCTTC. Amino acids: CAWSSLAGTDEQFF.

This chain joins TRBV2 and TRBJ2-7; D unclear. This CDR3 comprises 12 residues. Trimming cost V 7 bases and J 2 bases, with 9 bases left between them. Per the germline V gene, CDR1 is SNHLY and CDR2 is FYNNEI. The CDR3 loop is CASNGRAYEQYF. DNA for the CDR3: TGTGCCAGCAATGGCAGAGCCTACGAGCAGTACTTC.